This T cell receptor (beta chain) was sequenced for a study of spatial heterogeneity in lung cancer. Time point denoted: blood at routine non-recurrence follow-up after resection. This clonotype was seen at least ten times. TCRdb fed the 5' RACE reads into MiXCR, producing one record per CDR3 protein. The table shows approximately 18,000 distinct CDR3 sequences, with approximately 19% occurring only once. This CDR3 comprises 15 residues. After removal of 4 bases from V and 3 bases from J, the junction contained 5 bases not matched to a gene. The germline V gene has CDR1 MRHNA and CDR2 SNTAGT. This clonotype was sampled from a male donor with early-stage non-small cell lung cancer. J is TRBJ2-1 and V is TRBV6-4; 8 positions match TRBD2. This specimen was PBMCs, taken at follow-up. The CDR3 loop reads CASSGVAGGYNEQFF. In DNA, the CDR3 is TGTGCCAGCAGTGGAGTTGCGGGGGGCTACAATGAGCAGTTCTTC.